A selection of T cell receptor beta chains follows, all from one sample in a study of blood T cell repertoires in COVID-19. Sequenced by immunoSEQ multiplex PCR; TCRdb stores in-frame clones only, minus some. The sample includes tens of thousands of clones, 81% seen only once; the top ten take about 26%. Sequenced input: peripheral blood. The receptors come from an elderly woman with active or convalescent COVID-19. The CDR3 runs from the conserved cysteine through the conserved F or W. Fields, in order: J gene, V gene, D gene, clone size, CDR3 DNA, CDR3 protein. The D gene is left open where the match is weak. Size tells how often a clone was seen (once, few, many) or the class of an expanded clone, and some rows leave it out.

TRBJ2-3	TRBV19	TRBD2	-	TGTGCCAGTAGTCGAAGGACTAGCGGATCTAGCACAGATACGCAGTATTTT	CASSRRTSGSSTDTQYF
TRBJ1-2	TRBV2	-	-	TGTGCCAGCAGTGACAGAGGAGCGAACTATGGCTACACCTTC	CASSDRGANYGYTF
TRBJ1-1	TRBV7-2	-	-	TGTGCCAGCAGCTTAGCGAGCGACGTAGGCACTGAAGCTTTCTTT	CASSLASDVGTEAFF
TRBJ1-2	TRBV7-2	TRBD1	few	TGTGCCAGCAGCTTAGGGACAGGTAGAGGCTACACCTTC	CASSLGTGRGYTF
TRBJ1-2	TRBV11-2	-	-	TGTGCCAGCAGCTTAAGTGGGGGGTCTAGGGATGGCTACACCTTC	CASSLSGGSRDGYTF
TRBJ1-6	TRBV25-1	-	once	TGTGCCAGCAGTGTCACGGACAGCTTAAATTCACCCCTCCACTTT	CASSVTDSLNSPLHF
TRBJ1-2	TRBV5-1	-	-	TGCGCCAGCAGCTTGGACGGGGGAGCGTATGGCTACACCTTC	CASSLDGGAYGYTF
TRBJ1-2	TRBV15	-	-	TGTGCCACCAGCAGGGACCGGACGGGGAGCGGCTACACCTTC	CATSRDRTGSGYTF
TRBJ1-3	TRBV5-4	-	-	TGTGCCAGCAGCAACCAGGGGTCTGGAAACACCATATATTTT	CASSNQGSGNTIYF
TRBJ2-2	TRBV7-3	TRBD1	-	TGTGCCAGCAGCTCCGGACAGGGTCCCACCGGGGAGCTGTTTTTT	CASSSGQGPTGELFF
TRBJ2-5	TRBV6-5	TRBD1	-	TGTGCCAGCAGCATATTGACAGGGGAGACCCAGTACTTC	CASSILTGETQYF
TRBJ2-1	TRBV24-1	TRBD2	few	TGTGCCACCAGTGACCCTCTAGCGGGGGGGTACGATGAGCAGTTCTTC	CATSDPLAGGYDEQFF
TRBJ1-2	TRBV4-1	-	-	TGCGCCAGCAGCATCCCGCCGGGGGATCACTATGGCTACACCTTC	CASSIPPGDHYGYTF
TRBJ1-5	TRBV4-3	TRBD1	medium-sized	TGCGCCAGCAGCCAAGAATCAGGGGGGAATCAGCCCCAGCATTTT	CASSQESGGNQPQHF
TRBJ1-1	TRBV7-2	-	-	TGTGCCAGCAGCTCCAATCCTAATCAGGTGAACACTGAAGCTTTCTTT	CASSSNPNQVNTEAFF
TRBJ1-2	TRBV6-5	-	-	TGTGCCAGCAGTTACTCGCCAGGCAACTATGGCTACACCTTC	CASSYSPGNYGYTF
TRBJ1-1	TRBV11-2	TRBD1	-	TGTGCCAGCAGCTTATCAGGGGGCGAAGCTTTCTTT	CASSLSGGEAFF
TRBJ1-2	TRBV24-1	-	-	TGTGCCACCAGTACACAGGCCGAACCCTATGGCTACACCTTC	CATSTQAEPYGYTF
TRBJ1-1	TRBV18	-	-	TGTGCCAGCTCACCAAACTCCGGGGGAACTGAAGCTTTCTTT	CASSPNSGGTEAFF
TRBJ1-2	TRBV4-1	-	-	TGCGCCAGCAGTAGTTACAGGGAAACTAACTATGGCTACACCTTC	CASSSYRETNYGYTF
TRBJ2-5	TRBV2	TRBD2	-	TGTGCCAGCAGGAGTAGCGGGGGGGCCCGGGAGACCCAGTACTTC	CASRSSGGARETQYF
TRBJ2-1	TRBV29-1	-	once	TGCAGCGTTGTGGAAGGGGCGGTCTACAATGAGCAGTTCTTC	CSVVEGAVYNEQFF
TRBJ2-7	TRBV19	-	-	TGTGCCAGTAGTATAACCCTAGACAGAGCCTACGAGCAGTACTTC	CASSITLDRAYEQYF
TRBJ2-3	TRBV6-1	TRBD2	-	TGTGCCAGCAGTGAACCCTCTAGCGGGAGGCCAGATACGCAGTATTTT	CASSEPSSGRPDTQYF
TRBJ2-6	TRBV7-3	-	-	TGTGCCAGCACCTCGGGGACTGGGGCCAACGTCCTGACTTTC	CASTSGTGANVLTF
TRBJ1-5	TRBV5-1	-	-	TGCGCCAGCAGCTGCCCCCGGTGGAGACAGGCGCATCAGCCCCAGCATTTT	CASSCPRWRQAHQPQHF
TRBJ1-1	TRBV4-3	TRBD1	-	TGCGCCAGCAGCCAAGATTACGGCAGGGGGCCGGTGAACACTGAAGCTTTCTTT	CASSQDYGRGPVNTEAFF
TRBJ2-3	TRBV28	TRBD1	-	TGTGCCAGCGAACAGGGGGCTCCCACAGATACGCAGTATTTT	CASEQGAPTDTQYF
TRBJ1-3	TRBV6-2/TRBV6-3	-	-	TGTGCCAGCAGTTACCCGCCGAGGTCGATCTCTGGAAACACCATATATTTT	CASSYPPRSISGNTIYF
TRBJ1-2	TRBV6-5	-	once	TGTGCCAGCGGGGACACAAATAACTATGGCTACACCTTC	CASGDTNNYGYTF
TRBJ1-1	TRBV4-3	-	-	TGCGCCAGCAGCCAAGTTCCGAGGGGGTTGGACACTGAAGCTTTCTTT	CASSQVPRGLDTEAFF
TRBJ1-2	TRBV11-2	TRBD1	-	TGTGCCAGCAGCCTTGACAGGGTGGGCTATGGCTACACCTTC	CASSLDRVGYGYTF
TRBJ2-3	TRBV11-2	-	-	TGTGCCAGCAGCTTATGGGGACTCGGGGGAGGCACAGATACGCAGTATTTT	CASSLWGLGGGTDTQYF
TRBJ1-2	TRBV18	TRBD1	once	TGTGCCAGCTCTAGGGGACAGAAACCTTCTTCTAACTATGGCTACACCTTC	CASSRGQKPSSNYGYTF
TRBJ1-1	TRBV7-2	TRBD1	-	TGTGCCAGCAGCTGGGGACAGGCGAACACTGAAGCTTTCTTT	CASSWGQANTEAFF
TRBJ1-2	TRBV13	-	few	TGTGCCAGCAGCTTAGGAGGTAAAGGGGCGAGCGAGTATGGCTACACCTTC	CASSLGGKGASEYGYTF
TRBJ2-1	TRBV5-1	TRBD2	once	TGCGCCAGCATCCGGACTAGCGGGCACAATGAGCAGTTCTTC	CASIRTSGHNEQFF
TRBJ2-3	TRBV19	TRBD2	-	TGTGCCAGTAGTATGGCTAGCGGGGGCCGGGGGGATACGCAGTATTTT	CASSMASGGRGDTQYF
TRBJ1-2	TRBV11-2	TRBD1	-	TGTGCCAGCAGTTCCGGGACAGCATTAGGGTATGGCTACACCTTC	CASSSGTALGYGYTF
TRBJ1-4	TRBV7-6	-	once	TGTGCCAGCAGCTTATCTCGGGGAGAAAAACTGTTTTTT	CASSLSRGEKLFF